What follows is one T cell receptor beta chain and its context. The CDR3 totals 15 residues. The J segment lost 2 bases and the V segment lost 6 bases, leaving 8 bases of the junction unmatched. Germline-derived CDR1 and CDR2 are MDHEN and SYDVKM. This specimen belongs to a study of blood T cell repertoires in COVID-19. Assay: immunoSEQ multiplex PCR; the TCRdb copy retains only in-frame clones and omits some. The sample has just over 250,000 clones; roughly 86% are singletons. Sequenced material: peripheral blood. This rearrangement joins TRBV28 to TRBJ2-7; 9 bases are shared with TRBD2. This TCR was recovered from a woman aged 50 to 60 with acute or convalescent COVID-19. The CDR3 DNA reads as TGTGCCAGCAGCGAAGCGGGAGGTGTTACCTACGAGCAGTACTTC. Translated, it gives CASSEAGGVTYEQYF.